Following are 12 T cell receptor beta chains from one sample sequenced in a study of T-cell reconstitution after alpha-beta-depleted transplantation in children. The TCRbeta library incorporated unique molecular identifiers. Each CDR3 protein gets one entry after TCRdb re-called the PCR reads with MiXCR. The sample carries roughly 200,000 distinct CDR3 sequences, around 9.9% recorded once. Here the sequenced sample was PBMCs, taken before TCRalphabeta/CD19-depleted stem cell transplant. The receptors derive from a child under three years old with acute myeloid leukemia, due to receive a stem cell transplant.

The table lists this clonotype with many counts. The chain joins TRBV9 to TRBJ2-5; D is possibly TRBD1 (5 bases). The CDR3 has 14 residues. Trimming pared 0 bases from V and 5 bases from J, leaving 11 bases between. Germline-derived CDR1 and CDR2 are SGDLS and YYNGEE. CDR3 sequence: CASSVVGAGETQYF. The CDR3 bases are TGTGCCAGCAGCGTAGTAGGGGCAGGCGAGACCCAGTACTTC.

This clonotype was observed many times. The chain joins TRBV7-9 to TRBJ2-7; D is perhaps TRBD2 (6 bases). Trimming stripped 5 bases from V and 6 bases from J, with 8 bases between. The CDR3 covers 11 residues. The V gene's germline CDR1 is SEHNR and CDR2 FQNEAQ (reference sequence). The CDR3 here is CASSPEGEQYF. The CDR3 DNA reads TGTGCCAGCAGCCCGGAGGGCGAGCAGTACTTC.

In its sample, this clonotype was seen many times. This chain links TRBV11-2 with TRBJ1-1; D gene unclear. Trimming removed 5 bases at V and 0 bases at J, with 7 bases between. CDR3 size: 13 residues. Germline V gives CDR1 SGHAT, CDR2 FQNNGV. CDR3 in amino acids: CASSVLVNTEAFF. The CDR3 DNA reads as TGTGCCAGCAGCGTTTTGGTGAACACTGAAGCTTTCTTT.

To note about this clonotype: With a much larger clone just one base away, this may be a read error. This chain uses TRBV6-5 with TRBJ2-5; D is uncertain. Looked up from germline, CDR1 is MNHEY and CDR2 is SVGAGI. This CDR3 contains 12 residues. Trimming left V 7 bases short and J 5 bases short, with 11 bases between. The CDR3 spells CASTNSRETQYF. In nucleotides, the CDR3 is TGTGCCAGCACCAACTCGAGGGAGACCCAGTACTTC.

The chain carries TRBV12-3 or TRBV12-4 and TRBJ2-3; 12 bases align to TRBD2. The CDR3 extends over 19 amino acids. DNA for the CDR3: TGTACCTGCAGTCTCGGACAGGGTCCTAGCGGGAGGGCCCCAGATACGCAGTATTTT. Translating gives CTCSLGQGPSGRAPDTQYF.

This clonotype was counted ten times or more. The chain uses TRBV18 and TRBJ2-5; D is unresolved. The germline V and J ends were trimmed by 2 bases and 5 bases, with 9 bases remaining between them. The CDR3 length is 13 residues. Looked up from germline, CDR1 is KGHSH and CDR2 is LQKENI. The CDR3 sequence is CASSPLVSETQYF. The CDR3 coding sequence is TGTGCCAGCTCACCATTGGTGTCGGAGACCCAGTACTTC.

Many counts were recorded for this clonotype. The chain's CDR3 is CASSPTQATDTQYF. As DNA, the CDR3 is TGCGCCAGCAGCCCCACCCAGGCCACAGATACGCAGTATTTT. The chain uses TRBV5-1 and TRBJ2-3; no reliable D call. Germline-derived CDR1 and CDR2 are SGHRS and YFSETQ. The CDR3 consists of 14 residues. Trimming took 4 bases from V and 2 from J, leaving 11 bases between them.

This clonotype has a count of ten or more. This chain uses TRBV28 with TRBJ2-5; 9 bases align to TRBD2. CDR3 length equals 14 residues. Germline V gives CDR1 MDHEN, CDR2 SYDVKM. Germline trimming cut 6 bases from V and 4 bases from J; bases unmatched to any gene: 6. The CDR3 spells CASRLAGPLETQYF. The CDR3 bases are TGTGCCAGCAGGCTAGCGGGACCACTAGAGACCCAGTACTTC.

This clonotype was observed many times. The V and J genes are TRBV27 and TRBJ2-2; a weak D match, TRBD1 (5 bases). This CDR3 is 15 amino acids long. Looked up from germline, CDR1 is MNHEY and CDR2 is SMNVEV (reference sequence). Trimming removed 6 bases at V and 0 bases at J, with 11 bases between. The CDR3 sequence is CASRQDRSNTGELFF. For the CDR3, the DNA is TGTGCCAGCAGACAAGACAGATCGAACACCGGGGAGCTGTTTTTT.

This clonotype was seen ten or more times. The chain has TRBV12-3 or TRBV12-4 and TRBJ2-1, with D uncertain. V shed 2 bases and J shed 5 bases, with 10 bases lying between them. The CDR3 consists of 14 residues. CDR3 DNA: TGTGCCAGCAGTTTATGGCCCAAAGACAATGAGCAGTTCTTC. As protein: CASSLWPKDNEQFF.

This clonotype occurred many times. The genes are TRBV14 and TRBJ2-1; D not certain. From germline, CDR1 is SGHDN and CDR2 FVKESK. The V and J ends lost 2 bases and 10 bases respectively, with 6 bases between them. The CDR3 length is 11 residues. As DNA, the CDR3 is TGTGCCAGCAGCCAATGGCGGGAGCAGTTCTTC. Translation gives CASSQWREQFF.

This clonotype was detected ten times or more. DNA for the CDR3: TGCGCCAGCAGCTTGGAGGTTTACAGGGAAAGGTTCTTC. Residues: CASSLEVYRERFF. The rearrangement uses TRBV5-1 and TRBJ2-1, with TRBD1 as a possible D gene (6 bases). Germline values: CDR1 SGHRS, CDR2 YFSETQ. The germline V and J ends were trimmed by 0 bases and 15 bases, with 16 bases remaining between them. This CDR3 contains 13 residues.